Presented here are 8 T cell receptor beta chains from one specimen sequenced in a study of shared clonotypes between healthy human individuals. Here immunoSEQ multiplex PCR was the method, and the copy in TCRdb shows in-frame clones only, minus some. In the table there are some 1,900,000 clones, about 94% of which are singletons. CD45RO negativity and positive selection for CCR7 defined naive CD8 cells, a population that excluded terminally differentiated effector memory CD45RA+ cells. Sequenced: naive CD8+ T cells sorted from blood. These receptors came from a man between 18 and 35 years old in good health.

V and J are TRBV5-8 and TRBJ1-1, with 9 bases that match TRBD1. This CDR3 is built from 16 residues. V dropped 3 bases and J dropped 0; count of bases not matched to a gene: 6. The germline gives CDR1 SGHTS, CDR2 YDEGEE. The CDR3 DNA follows: TGTGCCAGCAGCTGGATAGACAGGGGGATGAACACTGAAGCTTTCTTT. It codes for CASSWIDRGMNTEAFF.

The chain carries TRBV30 and TRBJ1-5; D is uncertain. The CDR3 loop spans 14 amino acids. V was pared by 4 bases and J by 1 base, with 11 bases between. The germline CDR1 and CDR2 sequences are GTSNPN and SVGIG (reference sequence). The CDR3 DNA follows: TGTGCCTGGAACGAGTGGCCGAGCAATCAGCCCCAGCATTTT. Translating it yields CAWNEWPSNQPQHF.

This clone was counted once. This chain links TRBV5-6 with TRBJ2-5, with 9 positions matching TRBD2. The J segment lost 5 bases and the V segment lost 0 bases, leaving 8 bases of the junction unmatched. Germline V gene sequence: CDR1 SGHDT, CDR2 YYEEEE. The CDR3 length is 16 residues. The CDR3 DNA reads as TGTGCCAGCAGCTTGGGGATAGCGGGAGAGATGGAGACCCAGTACTTC. Translation: CASSLGIAGEMETQYF.

V usage is TRBV10-2 and J usage is TRBJ2-2, with 7 bases fitting TRBD2. CDR3 length: 15 amino acids. The ends lost 1 base at V and 6 bases at J; junction bases unmatched: 5. The germline gives CDR1 WSHSY, CDR2 SAAADI. In DNA form, the CDR3 reads TGCGCCAGCAGTGAGTTGAGGGGAGGGGCCGGGGAGCTGTTTTTT. This gives the protein CASSELRGGAGELFF.

In the case of this clone: Other DNA sequences of this sample code for an identical CDR3. The V and J genes are TRBV14 and TRBJ1-2; D gene ambiguous. Germline values: CDR1 SGHDN, CDR2 FVKESK. The CDR3 contains 13 residues. Trimming left V 2 bases short and J 8 bases short, with 12 bases between. This CDR3 is CASSQLGSYGYTF. In nucleotides, the CDR3 is TGTGCCAGCAGCCAATTGGGGTCCTACGGCTACACCTTC.

V gene TRBV4-1 combines with J gene TRBJ2-1, with no clear D. Germline loops: CDR1 MGHRA, CDR2 YSYEKL. Trimming took 1 base from V and 2 from J, leaving 15 bases between them. The CDR3 has 17 residues. CDR3 residues: CASSQVGRSNPYNEQFF. The CDR3 DNA reads as TGCGCCAGCAGCCAAGTCGGTAGAAGTAACCCCTACAATGAGCAGTTCTTC.

The chain carries TRBV6-1 and TRBJ2-7, with a possible D match to TRBD1 (5 bases). Per germline, CDR1 MNHNS and CDR2 SASEGT. The CDR3 spans 11 residues. V was shortened by 2 bases and J by 6 bases, with 5 bases between the two germline ends. The CDR3 region is CASSEQGEQYF. The CDR3 coding sequence is TGTGCCAGCAGTGAACAGGGCGAGCAGTACTTC.

Comments on this clone: This sample includes further DNA sequences coding for the same CDR3. The V call is TRBV25-1, the J call TRBJ2-7; 10 bases agree with TRBD1. Trimming cost V 2 bases and J 2 bases; bases outside gene matches: 0. The CDR3 length is 14 residues. From germline, CDR1 is MGHDK and CDR2 SYGVNS. The CDR3 here is CASSEGTGAYEQYF. For the CDR3, the DNA is TGTGCCAGCAGTGAAGGGACAGGGGCCTACGAGCAGTACTTC.